The present T cell receptor (beta chain) was sequenced within a study of OX40 agonist ivuxolimab in advanced cancers. About the research overall: A male proportion of over 75% was recorded, with mean age approximately 57 years and range about 23 to 80. Study-wide results and caveats: In a subset of nonresponders, normalized T-cell clonal expansion was also low. Average numbers of expanded clones were greater in CD8+ T cells than in CD4+.

It was autoimmune disease history or systemic immunosuppression that excluded patients. Repertoires were generated with immunoSEQ multiplex PCR, while TCRdb's copy carries only in-frame clones and drops some. In the table there are 28,000 or so clones, roughly 84% of which are singletons. This CDR3 region has 18 residues. Trimming took 3 bases from V and 6 from J; bases not matched to a gene: 19. The germline V gene has CDR1 MGHRA and CDR2 YSYEKL. A few counts support this clone. No antigen is known for it. The TCR comes from an adult with an advanced solid tumor such as melanoma, head and neck, liver or kidney cancer. The specimen comprised CD4+ or CD8+ T cells sorted from blood, sampled in a trial of the OX40 agonist ivuxolimab. The chain links TRBV4-1 to TRBJ1-2; 7 bases line up with TRBD1. CDR3 loop: CASSHDHRGEPKGDGYTF. Written as DNA, the CDR3 is TGCGCCAGCAGCCATGACCACAGGGGCGAACCTAAGGGGGATGGCTACACCTTC.